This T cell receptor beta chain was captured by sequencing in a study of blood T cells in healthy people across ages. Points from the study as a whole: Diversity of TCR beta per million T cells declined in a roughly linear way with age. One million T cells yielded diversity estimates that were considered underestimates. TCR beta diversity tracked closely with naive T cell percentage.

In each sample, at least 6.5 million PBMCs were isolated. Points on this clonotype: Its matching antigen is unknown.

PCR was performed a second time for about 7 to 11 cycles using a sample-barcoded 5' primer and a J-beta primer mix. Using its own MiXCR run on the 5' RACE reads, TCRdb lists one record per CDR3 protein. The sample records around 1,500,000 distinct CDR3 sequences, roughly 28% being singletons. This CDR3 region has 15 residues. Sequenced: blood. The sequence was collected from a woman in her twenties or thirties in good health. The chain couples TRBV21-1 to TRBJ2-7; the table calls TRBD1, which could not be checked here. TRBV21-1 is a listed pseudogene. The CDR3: CASSPPAGETYEQYF. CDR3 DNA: TGTGCCAGCAGCCCCCCGGCCGGGGAAACCTACGAGCAGTACTTC.